Listed below are T cell receptor beta chains from one sample, sequenced in a study of T cells in Graves' hyperthyroidism and ophthalmopathy. TCRdb recomputed calls from the multiplex PCR reads with MiXCR, one row per CDR3 protein. The table records about 740,000 distinct CDR3 sequences, around 13% of them present only once. The sample consisted of blood. These receptors all stem from a woman between 18 and 29 years old with Graves' hyperthyroidism. CDR3s include the opening cysteine and the closing phenylalanine or tryptophan. D genes are given only for firm matches. Only some rows state a clone size, as once, few, many or a class for expanded clones.

v_call	d_call	clone_size	j_call	cdr3_aa	cdr3_nt
TRBV6-2/TRBV6-3	TRBD1	many	TRBJ2-7	CASSYSKLRQGYEQYF	TGTGCCAGCAGTTACTCGAAGCTCCGACAGGGCTACGAGCAGTACTTC
TRBV6-1	TRBD1	.	TRBJ1-5	CASSEGTGGGQPQHF	TGTGCCAGCAGTGAAGGGACAGGGGGTGGTCAGCCCCAGCATTTT
TRBV12-3/TRBV12-4	.	many	TRBJ2-1	CASSLSYNVNEQFF	TGTGCCAGCAGTTTGTCCTACAACGTCAATGAGCAGTTCTTC
TRBV24-1	.	many	TRBJ2-1	CATSEAAAGMGYNEQFF	TGTGCCACCAGTGAAGCAGCTGCAGGGATGGGCTACAATGAGCAGTTCTTC
TRBV5-1	.	few	TRBJ1-5	CASSLVPGDSNQPQHF	TGCGCCAGCAGCTTAGTCCCAGGGGATAGCAATCAGCCCCAGCATTTT
TRBV7-2	TRBD2	.	TRBJ2-3	CASSIPGLATDTQYF	TGTGCCAGCAGCATTCCGGGACTAGCGACAGATACGCAGTATTTT
TRBV30	.	.	TRBJ2-5	CAWSTLRETQYF	TGTGCCTGGAGTACCCTTCGAGAGACCCAGTACTTC
TRBV6-1	.	many	TRBJ2-5	CASSRSGRGPETQYF	TGTGCCAGCAGTCGCTCGGGACGGGGTCCGGAGACCCAGTACTTC
TRBV7-9	.	many	TRBJ2-5	CASSPRQGSETQYF	TGTGCCAGCAGCCCTCGCCAGGGCAGCGAGACCCAGTACTTC
TRBV2	.	few	TRBJ1-5	CASTGSRNQPQHF	TGTGCCAGTACAGGGTCGCGCAATCAGCCCCAGCATTTT
TRBV12-3/TRBV12-4	.	many	TRBJ2-1	CASSLAGAANEQFF	TGTGCCAGCAGTTTGGCAGGGGCAGCCAATGAGCAGTTCTTC
TRBV4-1	.	.	TRBJ1-1	CASSQGDGGLTEAFF	TGCGCCAGCAGCCAGGGGGACGGGGGCCTCACTGAAGCTTTCTTT
TRBV7-9	TRBD2	many	TRBJ2-1	CASSLLAGEDNEQFF	TGTGCCAGCAGCTTACTCGCGGGGGAAGACAATGAGCAGTTCTTC
TRBV19	.	few	TRBJ2-3	CASSRVGRDTQYF	TGTGCCAGTAGCAGGGTTGGCCGAGATACGCAGTATTTT
TRBV6-1	TRBD1	.	TRBJ2-1	CASSRWSLGGALGTNNEQFF	TGTGCCAGCAGTAGGTGGTCATTAGGGGGCGCGTTGGGAACCAACAATGAGCAGTTCTTC
TRBV19	TRBD1	few	TRBJ2-3	CASRARTGQDTQYF	TGTGCCAGTAGAGCGCGGACAGGGCAAGATACGCAGTATTTT
TRBV6-1	.	many	TRBJ1-5	CASSEYPTGNQPQHF	TGTGCCAGCAGTGAATATCCAACAGGCAATCAGCCCCAGCATTTT
TRBV11-2	.	many	TRBJ1-1	CASSFLQTNTEAFF	TGTGCCAGCAGCTTTCTACAGACCAACACTGAAGCTTTCTTT
TRBV11-2	TRBD2	few	TRBJ2-7	CASSPYVGGEPFYEQYF	TGTGCCAGCAGTCCCTATGTTGGGGGGGAGCCATTCTACGAGCAGTACTTC
TRBV7-3	.	many	TRBJ2-1	CASSLRGTRSYNEQFF	TGTGCCAGCAGCTTAAGGGGGACCCGCTCCTACAATGAGCAGTTCTTC
TRBV7-2	.	few	TRBJ2-5	CASSRTGGWQSTQYF	TGTGCCAGCAGCCGAACCGGGGGTTGGCAGTCGACCCAGTACTTC
TRBV3-1	.	few	TRBJ2-1	CASSQPDLNEQFF	TGTGCCAGCAGCCAACCGGACCTCAATGAGCAGTTCTTC
TRBV7-2	TRBD1	many	TRBJ1-6	CASSSRTGWSSYNSPLHF	TGTGCCAGCAGCTCTCGGACAGGGTGGAGCTCCTATAATTCACCCCTCCACTTT
TRBV15	.	.	TRBJ2-1	CATSRDDFYNEQFF	TGTGCCACCAGCAGAGATGACTTCTACAATGAGCAGTTCTTC
TRBV7-8	TRBD2	many	TRBJ2-1	CASSGGRLSYNEQFF	TGTGCCAGCAGCGGCGGGAGGTTGTCCTACAATGAGCAGTTCTTC
TRBV3-1	.	many	TRBJ2-2	CASSRAGTGELFF	TGTGCCAGCAGCAGGGCAGGCACCGGGGAGCTGTTTTTT
TRBV12-5	TRBD2	few	TRBJ2-1	CASALTVLAGDKNEQFF	TGTGCTAGTGCCCTCACGGTCCTAGCGGGAGATAAAAATGAGCAGTTCTTC
TRBV4-3	TRBD1	few	TRBJ1-2	CASSQATGGYGYTF	TGCGCCAGCAGCCAAGCAACAGGGGGTTATGGCTACACCTTC
TRBV9	TRBD1	few	TRBJ2-1	CASSAGGPTYNEQFF	TGTGCCAGCAGCGCAGGGGGCCCCACCTACAATGAGCAGTTCTTC
TRBV28	.	many	TRBJ1-5	CASRNRAQPQHF	TGTGCCAGCAGAAACAGGGCTCAGCCCCAGCATTTT
TRBV5-1	.	.	TRBJ2-3	CASSLGHPSSADTQYF	TGCGCCAGCAGCTTGGGTCACCCAAGTTCCGCAGATACGCAGTATTTT
TRBV28	.	many	TRBJ1-1	CASSLEGWVNTEAFF	TGTGCCAGCAGTTTAGAGGGTTGGGTGAACACTGAAGCTTTCTTT
TRBV27	.	.	TRBJ2-7	CASSTGVSYEQYF	TGTGCCAGCAGTACGGGGGTTTCATACGAGCAGTACTTC
TRBV6-1	TRBD2	many	TRBJ2-7	CASSRLAGAYEQYF	TGTGCCAGCAGTAGACTAGCGGGAGCCTACGAGCAGTACTTC
TRBV27	.	.	TRBJ2-7	CASSLMGQHGYEQYF	TGTGCCAGCAGTTTAATGGGGCAGCACGGCTACGAGCAGTACTTC
TRBV5-6	TRBD2	.	TRBJ2-1	CASSLYLAVSYNEQFF	TGTGCCAGCAGCTTGTATCTAGCGGTCTCCTACAATGAGCAGTTCTTC
TRBV4-3	.	many	TRBJ2-1	CASSPQGGQSSYNEQFF	TGCGCCAGCAGCCCACAGGGAGGACAGAGCTCCTACAATGAGCAGTTCTTC
TRBV5-1	TRBD2	many	TRBJ2-2	CASSTVRGRPAGELFF	TGCGCCAGCAGCACCGTCCGCGGGAGGCCGGCCGGGGAGCTGTTTTTT
TRBV20-1	.	few	TRBJ2-7	CSASPSAEVYEQYF	TGCAGTGCTAGTCCGTCTGCCGAGGTCTACGAGCAGTACTTC
TRBV2	.	.	TRBJ2-1	CASSEGGPGRGYNEQFF	TGTGCCAGCAGTGAAGGGGGACCGGGGAGGGGGTACAATGAGCAGTTCTTC
TRBV20-1	.	few	TRBJ1-1	CSARVQEGSTEAFF	TGCAGTGCTAGAGTCCAGGAGGGTAGCACTGAAGCTTTCTTT
TRBV29-1	.	many	TRBJ2-1	CSVRRLVTPSYNEQFF	TGCAGCGTCCGACGTCTAGTAACACCGTCCTACAATGAGCAGTTCTTC